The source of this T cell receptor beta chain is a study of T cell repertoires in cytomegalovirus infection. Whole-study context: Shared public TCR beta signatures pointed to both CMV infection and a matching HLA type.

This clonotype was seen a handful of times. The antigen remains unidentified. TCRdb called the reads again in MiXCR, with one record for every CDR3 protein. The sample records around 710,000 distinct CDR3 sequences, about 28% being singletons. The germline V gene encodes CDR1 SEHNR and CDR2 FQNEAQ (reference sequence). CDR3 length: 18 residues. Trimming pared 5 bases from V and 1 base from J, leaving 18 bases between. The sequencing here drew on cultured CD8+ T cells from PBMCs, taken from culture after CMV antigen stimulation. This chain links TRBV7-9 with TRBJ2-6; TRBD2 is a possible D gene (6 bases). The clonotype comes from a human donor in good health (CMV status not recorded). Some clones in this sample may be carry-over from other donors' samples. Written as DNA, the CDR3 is TGTGCCAGCAGCCGAGGGCAATGGAGGGATTCTGGGGCCAACGTCCTGACTTTC. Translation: CASSRGQWRDSGANVLTF.